One sample yielded the 18 T cell receptor beta chains listed below, sequenced in a study of blood T cell repertoires in COVID-19. Only in-frame clones appear in the TCRdb table, and some are missing; sequencing was by immunoSEQ multiplex PCR. The profile shows around 200,000 clones, more than 80% of them singletons. The sequencing sample was made of PBMCs or T cells enriched from blood (not recorded which). These receptors were obtained from a woman aged 40-49 years with acute COVID-19.

V and J are TRBV30 and TRBJ1-2, with 8 nucleotides matching TRBD1. V shed 2 bases, J shed 4 bases, and the junction held 12 bases outside the gene matches. In germline, CDR1 is GTSNPN, CDR2 SVGIG (reference sequence). This CDR3 comprises 16 residues. The CDR3 is CAWSTLDRAPVYGYTF. The CDR3 DNA reads as TGTGCCTGGAGTACCCTGGACAGGGCTCCTGTCTATGGCTACACCTTC.

The gene calls are TRBV4-1 and TRBJ2-3; 10 bases are a match to TRBD2. The ends lost 6 bases at V and 1 base at J; junction bases unmatched: 4. Germline V gene data show CDR1 as MGHRA and CDR2 as YSYEKL. The CDR3 has 15 residues. The CDR3 reads CASSPLAGGTDTQYF. DNA for the CDR3: TGCGCCAGCAGTCCCCTAGCGGGGGGCACAGATACGCAGTATTTT.

The chain combines TRBV2 with TRBJ1-2; TRBD1 aligns across 10 bases. CDR1 and CDR2 (germline): SNHLY, FYNNEI. The CDR3 covers 12 residues. Germline trimming cut 5 bases from V and 10 bases from J; bases unmatched to any gene: 4. The CDR3 coding sequence is TGTGCCAGCAGTTGGACAGGGGGAGTCTACACCTTC. Translation gives CASSWTGGVYTF. The whole variable domain, filled in from reference TRBV2 and TRBJ1-2, reads EPEVTQTPSHQVTQMGQEVILRCVPISNHLYFYWYRQILGQKVEFLVSFYNNEISEKSEIFDDQFSVERPDGSNFTLKIRSTKLEDSAMYFCASSWTGGVYTFGSGTRLTVV.

The gene calls are TRBV4-3 and TRBJ1-1, with a possible D match to TRBD1 (5 bases). The germline V and J ends were trimmed by 1 base and 8 bases, with 14 bases remaining between them. There are 14 residues in the CDR3. Germline loops: CDR1 LGHNA, CDR2 YSLEER. CDR3 bases: TGCGCCAGCAGCCAAGGGGGCCCCCGGTCAGAAGCTTTCTTT. This gives the protein CASSQGGPRSEAFF.

The chain uses TRBV7-9 and TRBJ2-1; 7 bases line up with TRBD1. This CDR3 has 12 residues. Germline assignment: CDR1 SEHNR and CDR2 FQNEAQ (reference sequence). The V gene end was trimmed by 5 bases and the J gene end by 15 bases; junction bases not matched to a gene: 10. The CDR3 sequence is CASSPGTGVAFF. CDR3 nucleotides: TGTGCCAGCAGCCCCGGAACAGGGGTTGCGTTCTTC.

The V call is TRBV6-6, the J call TRBJ1-5, with 10 bases aligning to TRBD1. This CDR3 spans 13 amino acids. The V gene's germline CDR1 is MNHNY and CDR2 SVGAGI (reference sequence). The junction had 5 bases not matched to a gene; V was cut back by 11 bases and J by 4 bases. CDR3 DNA: TGTGCCTCCCTGGACAGGGGGAATCAGCCCCAGCATTTT. Protein product: CASLDRGNQPQHF.

This chain joins TRBV9 and TRBJ1-4; TRBD1 matches 7 bases. The CDR3 is 15 amino acids. Unmatched junction bases numbered 4, after V lost 3 bases and J lost 2 bases. Germline lookup yields CDR1 SGDLS and CDR2 YYNGEE. CDR3 DNA sequence: TGTGCCAGCAGCGGCCCGGGACAGACTAATGAAAAACTGTTTTTT. Its translation is CASSGPGQTNEKLFF.

The rearrangement joins TRBV2 to TRBJ1-1; TRBD1 might be the D (5 bases). CDR1 SNHLY and CDR2 FYNNEI come from the germline V gene. V was clipped by 6 bases and J by 0 bases, with 17 bases between them. This CDR3 is built from 16 residues. The CDR3 is CASRGLMFSMNTEAFF. CDR3 sequence (DNA): TGTGCCAGCAGGGGACTAATGTTTTCCATGAACACTGAAGCTTTCTTT.

This clone has a handful of counts. The chain is built from TRBV29-1 and TRBJ1-1; D possibly corresponds to TRBD1 (5 bases). CDR3 length equals 14 residues. The V end lost 5 bases, the J end lost 7 bases, and 20 bases lay between the germline ends. Germline CDR1 SQVTM, CDR2 ANQGSEA. The DNA for the CDR3 is TGCAGCGTTCTTCCTTCGGGCAGGGATGGTGAAGCTTTCTTT. It is translated as CSVLPSGRDGEAFF.

CDR3 coding DNA: TGTGCCAGCAGCGTAGGAGCGGGACTAGCGGGGGGGTCGCCGCAGTATTTT. This sequence encodes CASSVGAGLAGGSPQYF. The gene calls are TRBV9 and TRBJ2-3; 16 nucleotides match TRBD2. CDR3 length equals 17 residues. Per germline, CDR1 SGDLS and CDR2 YYNGEE. After removal of 0 bases from V and 10 bases from J, the junction contained 8 bases not matched to a gene.

The chain is built from TRBV27 and TRBJ1-1; 9 bases match TRBD1. Losses at the gene ends were 3 bases for V and 3 bases for J; bases not matched to a gene: 5. CDR1 and CDR2 from the germline V gene are MNHEY and SMNVEV (reference sequence). The CDR3 contains 15 residues. In DNA, the CDR3 is TGTGCCAGCAGTTTTCACCGGGACAGGGACACTGAAGCTTTCTTT. It encodes CASSFHRDRDTEAFF.

The V and J genes are TRBV6-4 and TRBJ2-1; 15 nucleotides agree with TRBD2. J lost 6 bases, V lost 6 bases, and 3 bases had no gene match. CDR3 length equals 15 residues. CDR1 is MRHNA, CDR2 SNTAGT, per germline. CDR3 loop: CASRRTSGGANEQFF. CDR3 coding DNA: TGTGCCAGCAGACGGACTAGCGGGGGGGCCAATGAGCAGTTCTTC.

The chain couples TRBV14 to TRBJ1-5, with D uncertain. Germline V gene lookup returns CDR1 SGHDN and CDR2 FVKESK. The germline V and J ends were trimmed by 0 bases and 5 bases, with 8 bases remaining between them. The CDR3 length is 14 residues. The CDR3, as DNA: TGTGCCAGCAGCCAAGAGGGAGTAGATCAGCCCCAGCATTTT. As protein: CASSQEGVDQPQHF.

V gene TRBV11-2 combines with J gene TRBJ2-1; D might be TRBD1 (6 bases). From germline, CDR1 is SGHAT and CDR2 FQNNGV. The CDR3 has 14 amino acids. V gave up 2 bases and J gave up 5 bases, with 10 bases separating them. CDR3: CASSLTRGDNEQFF. In nucleotides, the CDR3 is TGTGCCAGCAGCTTAACCAGGGGAGACAATGAGCAGTTCTTC.

This chain joins TRBV5-1 and TRBJ2-7; D gene uncertain. The CDR3 length is 13 residues. V lost 0 bases and J 3 bases, leaving 7 bases between the germline ends. Germline assignment: CDR1 SGHRS and CDR2 YFSETQ. The CDR3 bases are TGCGCCAGCAGCTTGGGCGCGAGCTACGAGCAGTACGTC. Translating gives CASSLGASYEQYV.

The gene calls are TRBV18 and TRBJ2-7, with TRBD1 matching over 7 bases. The V gene's germline CDR1 is KGHSH and CDR2 LQKENI. The CDR3 is 14 residues long. V was clipped by 1 base and J by 4 bases; unmatched bases: 4. The CDR3 spells CASSPQGQQYEQYF. The DNA for the CDR3 is TGTGCCAGCTCACCACAGGGACAGCAGTACGAGCAGTACTTC. Combining the CDR3 with reference TRBV18 and TRBJ2-7 gives the whole variable domain NAGVMQNPRHLVRRRGQEARLRCSPMKGHSHVYWYRQLPEEGLKFMVYLQKENIIDESGMPKERFSAEFPKEGPSILRIQQVVRGDSAAYFCASSPQGQQYEQYFGPGTRLTVT.

The V gene is TRBV10-3, the J gene TRBJ1-1; D not resolved. CDR1 and CDR2 from the germline V gene are ENHRY and SYGVKD. Trimming removed 6 bases at V and 1 base at J, with 6 bases between. This CDR3 region has 12 residues. The CDR3 protein is CAIREQNTEAFF. The CDR3 coding sequence is TGTGCCATCAGAGAGCAGAACACTGAAGCTTTCTTT.

This chain uses TRBV6-5 with TRBJ1-6; 10 positions match TRBD1. V was pared by 10 bases and J by 10 bases, with 10 bases of the junction left unmatched. This CDR3 is 14 amino acids long. Germline CDR1 MNHEY, CDR2 SVGAGI. The CDR3 DNA reads TGTGCCATCCTGACAGGGGGCCGTAAATCACCCCTCCACTTT. This translates into CAILTGGRKSPLHF.